This entry is about one T cell receptor (beta chain). The antigen is undetermined. The data originate from a study of cytomegalovirus exposure and HLA in healthy donors. Overall study findings and caveats: The authors listed about 170 TCR beta chains as cytomegalovirus-associated. Follow-up analysis later connected one missense variant in DCLRE1C with trimming of TCR beta V- and J-genes. Three CMV-associated chains proved CMV antigen-specific in vitro. Fewer N-insertions (relative to the roughly 610-donor mean) were reportedly seen in an Asian-associated ancestry cluster in a later analysis.

The CDR3 is made up of 13 amino acids. V was clipped by 6 bases and J by 4 bases; unmatched bases: 4. Germline V gene sequence: CDR1 SQVTM, CDR2 ANQGSEA. Vbeta (60) and Jbeta (13) primers were used in the PCR. Assay used: immunoSEQ multiplex PCR; TCRdb lists only in-frame clones, some missing. Counted here are 60,000 to 75,000 clones, approximately 80% occurring once; the ten biggest clones make up 7% to 8%. The receptor's source is a man between 18 and 35 years old in good health and CMV-seropositive. Sequencing was done on a sample of PBMCs. The genes are TRBV29-1 and TRBJ2-3; 10 bases align to TRBD1. Here the CDR3 DNA reads TGCAGCGTGGGACAGGGGACGGCAGATACGCAGTATTTT. Protein product: CSVGQGTADTQYF.